This TCR beta chain was obtained from a study of blood T cell repertoires in COVID-19. Overall study: Samples representing acute and convalescent COVID-19 were sourced from the United States, Italy and Spain. PBMCs, B-cell-depleted T cells, or T cells were the source of the cDNA or gDNA that made up the material.

Concerning this clone: The sample has other DNA sequences that encode this CDR3 too.

This CDR3 contains 13 residues. V lost 3 bases, J lost 6 bases, and 9 bases lay in between. Original analysis: For nucleated cells, counts were estimated from reference gene primer amplification. TCRdb's table, derived via immunoSEQ multiplex PCR, lists solely in-frame clones and lacks some. The V and J calls and clone size were taken over from that table, and D and trimming were inferred from the DNA. Found here are some 270,000 clones, under 90% of them singletons; the top ten hold 2% to 2.5%. Sequenced sample: peripheral blood. The rearrangement links TRBV12-3 or TRBV12-4 to TRBJ1-5; the D is unclear. The clonotype originates from a man in his fifties or sixties with acute or convalescent COVID-19. The CDR3 nucleotides read TGTGCCAGCAGTTTGACCGGCGGTCAGCCCCAGCATTTT. It yields the protein CASSLTGGQPQHF.